This section outlines one T cell receptor beta chain sequence together with its context. Its matching antigen is unknown. The sample originates from a study of T cell responses to AZD1222 COVID-19 vaccine. Data came from immunoSEQ multiplex PCR; TCRdb stores just in-frame clones and leaves some out. The sample has 110,000 to 150,000 clones, 80% to 95% seen once; the top ten hold around 3.5%. This CDR3 contains 16 residues. The germline CDR1 and CDR2 sequences are SGHTA and FQGNSA. The ends lost 1 base at V and 7 bases at J; junction bases unmatched: 12. General observations from the study: Increases in Spike-specific TCR breadth and depth were seen after two AZD1222 doses.

Specimen: peripheral blood, collected 28 days after the second AZD1222 dose. V usage is TRBV7-2 and J usage is TRBJ2-7; 8 bases are shared with TRBD1. The sequence was obtained from an adult who received the AZD1222 COVID-19 vaccine. For the CDR3, the DNA is TGTGCCAGCAGCTTAGGACAGGGGAGGCAGGGCGGAGAGCAGTACTTC. It is translated as CASSLGQGRQGGEQYF.